Each of the 5 T cell receptor beta chains below was sequenced from the same sample in a study of CD8+CD57+ T cells in acquired aplastic anemia. Genomic DNA, serving as template, underwent TCR beta VDJ and CDR3 profiling. One entry per CDR3 protein results from TCRdb running MiXCR on the reads. The data contain about 200,000 distinct CDR3 sequences, roughly 60% of them singletons. Patients chosen for sequencing had shown CD8+CD57+ cell expansion by flow cytometry. The specimen was sorted CD4+, CD8+, or CD8+CD57+ T cells (not recorded which) from PBMCs. Source of these receptors: a human donor with aplastic anemia.

The chain uses TRBV20-1 and TRBJ1-5; 7 bases match TRBD1. After removal of 1 base from V and 0 bases from J, the junction contained 6 bases not matched to a gene. Germline V gives CDR1 DFQATT, CDR2 SNEGSKA (reference sequence). The CDR3 totals 16 residues. In nucleotides, the CDR3 is TGCAGTGCTAGAGGAACGGACAGGTTTAGCAATCAGCCCCAGCATTTT. Translation: CSARGTDRFSNQPQHF.

This clonotype was seen many times. V usage is TRBV13 and J usage is TRBJ2-7, with D perhaps TRBD1 or TRBD2 (6 bases each). The CDR3 covers 13 residues. Looked up from germline, CDR1 is PRHDT and CDR2 is FYEKMQ (reference sequence). V was clipped by 2 bases and J by 7 bases, with 12 bases between them. CDR3 amino acids: CASSLRGDREQYF. In nucleotides, the CDR3 is TGTGCCAGCAGCTTAAGGGGGGACCGGGAGCAGTACTTC.

Here the CDR3 reads CASSLGTNTEAFF. As DNA, the CDR3 is TGCGCCAGCAGCTTGGGTACTAACACTGAAGCTTTCTTT. This chain uses TRBV5-1 with TRBJ1-1; unclear D gene. This CDR3 has 13 amino acids. Trimming cost V 0 bases and J 2 bases, with 5 bases left between them. CDR1 is SGHRS, CDR2 YFSETQ, per germline.

The chain combines TRBV10-3 with TRBJ1-4; D is perhaps TRBD1 (5 bases). CDR1 is ENHRY, CDR2 SYGVKD, per germline. CDR3 length equals 15 residues. V lost 4 bases and J lost 6, with 15 bases in between. As DNA, the CDR3 is TGTGCCATCAGTGGGGGACGGGGAGGGGATGAAAAACTGTTTTTT. Amino acids: CAISGGRGGDEKLFF.

About this clonotype: A clone one base away is much larger, so this may be a read error. The chain has TRBV2 and TRBJ2-2; possible D gene TRBD2, 5 bases. CDR3 size: 12 residues. Germline V gene lookup returns CDR1 SNHLY and CDR2 FYNNEI. Trimming removed 4 bases from V and 5 bases from J, with 5 bases in between. Here the CDR3 DNA reads TGTGCCAGCAGTGCGGGGACCGGGGAGCTGTTTTTT. Translated, it gives CASSAGTGELFF.